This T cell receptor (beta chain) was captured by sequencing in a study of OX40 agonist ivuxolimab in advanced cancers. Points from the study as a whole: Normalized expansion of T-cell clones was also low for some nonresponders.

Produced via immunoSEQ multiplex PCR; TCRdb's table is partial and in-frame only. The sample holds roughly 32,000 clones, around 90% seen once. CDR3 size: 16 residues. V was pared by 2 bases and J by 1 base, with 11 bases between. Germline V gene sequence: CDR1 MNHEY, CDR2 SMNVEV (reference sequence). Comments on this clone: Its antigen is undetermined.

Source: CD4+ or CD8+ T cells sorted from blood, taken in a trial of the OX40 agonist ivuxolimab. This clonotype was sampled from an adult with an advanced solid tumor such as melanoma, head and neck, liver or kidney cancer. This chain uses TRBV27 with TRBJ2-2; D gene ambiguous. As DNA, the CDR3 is TGTGCCAGCAGTTTAGGCCTAGTTGGGAACACCGGGGAGCTGTTTTTT. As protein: CASSLGLVGNTGELFF.